The 5 T cell receptor beta chains reported below all come from one sample, sequenced in a study of shared T cell receptors in the human thymus. Repertoires were generated with immunoSEQ multiplex PCR, while TCRdb's copy carries only in-frame clones and drops some. The table has almost 550,000 clones, approximately 80% seen once; the top ten hold more than 0.01%. The same specimen was also included in a second study, on human thymus T cells.

The sequencing input was thymocytes. Receptors were obtained from a boy younger than two with a congenital heart defect.

This clone came up a few times. The CDR3 bases are TGCGCCAGCAGCTTGGCCCTACAGGGTGAAGCTTTCTTT. Its protein is CASSLALQGEAFF. V and J are TRBV5-1 and TRBJ1-1; perhaps TRBD1 as D (6 bases). The CDR3 loop spans 13 amino acids. CDR1 SGHRS and CDR2 YFSETQ come from the germline V gene. V was cut by 0 bases and J by 7 bases, with 10 bases left in between.

The V gene is TRBV30, the J gene TRBJ1-1; 8 positions agree with TRBD1. Unmatched junction bases numbered 8, after V lost 2 bases and J lost 0 bases. There are 16 residues in the CDR3. Germline assignment: CDR1 GTSNPN and CDR2 SVGIG (reference sequence). The CDR3: CAWSTHRGGMNTEAFF. The CDR3 nucleotides read TGTGCCTGGAGTACCCACAGGGGGGGCATGAACACTGAAGCTTTCTTT. Filled out from reference TRBV30 and TRBJ1-1, the complete variable domain reads SQTIHQWPATLVQPVGSPLSLECTVEGTSNPNLYWYRQAAGRGLQLLFYSVGIGQISSEVPQNLSASRPQDRQFILSSKKLLLSDSGFYLCAWSTHRGGMNTEAFFGQGTRLTVV.

This chain connects TRBV4-2 to TRBJ2-3; D gene ambiguous. Germline CDR1 is LGHNA and CDR2 is YNFKEQ. The CDR3 runs 15 residues. The germline V and J ends were trimmed by 5 bases and 2 bases, with 14 bases remaining between them. The CDR3 DNA sequence: TGTGCCAGCAGCTATAACTACGAATCCACAGATACGCAGTATTTT. Protein sequence: CASSYNYESTDTQYF.

The rearrangement joins TRBV10-3 to TRBJ2-7; 8 bases match TRBD1. CDR1 is ENHRY and CDR2 is SYGVKD in the germline V gene. CDR3 length: 16 amino acids. With V trimmed by 2 bases and J by 2 bases, 8 bases remained unmatched. The CDR3 DNA follows: TGTGCCATCAGTGAGACCCGGGACAGGCCACCCTACGAGCAGTACTTC. Translating it yields CAISETRDRPPYEQYF.

The rearrangement uses TRBV6-1 and TRBJ1-4; D perhaps matches TRBD1 (5 bases). Germline V gene lookup returns CDR1 MNHNS and CDR2 SASEGT. CDR3 length: 17 amino acids. Trimming shortened V by 4 bases and J by 0 bases, and 15 bases separated the two germline ends. CDR3 bases: TGTGCCAGCAGTGGGGGGGGGTCGGGAGCAACTAATGAAAAACTGTTTTTT. Its translation is CASSGGGSGATNEKLFF.